The 17 T cell receptor beta chains below were found in one sample sequenced in a study of blood T cell repertoires in COVID-19. The method was immunoSEQ multiplex PCR; TCRdb's version includes in-frame clones alone and lacks a portion of them. The sample carries about 48,000 clones, 70% to 90% recorded once. Sample: peripheral blood. The receptors were gathered from a human donor in a cohort sampled during active COVID-19. The donor label of this sample is uncertain.

This clone was counted between two and nine times. This chain uses TRBV27 with TRBJ2-2, with 8 bases identical to TRBD2. The V and J ends lost 6 bases and 3 bases, in that order; junction bases with no gene match: 6. CDR3 length: 15 residues. Germline CDR1 and CDR2: MNHEY and SMNVEV (reference sequence). The CDR3 region has the DNA TGTGCCAGCAGCAGACTAGCGATGGACACCGGGGAGCTGTTTTTT. Its protein is CASSRLAMDTGELFF.

CDR3 nucleotide sequence: TGTGCCAGCAGCGCCGGGACAGAGAACAATCAGCCCCAGCATTTT. Translation gives CASSAGTENNQPQHF. V gene TRBV7-8 combines with J gene TRBJ1-5; 7 nucleotides align to TRBD1. This CDR3 comprises 15 residues. Trimming removed 5 bases from V and 3 bases from J; junction bases left unmatched: 7. Germline values: CDR1 SGHVS, CDR2 FQNEAQ.

The chain carries TRBV4-1 and TRBJ1-2; the D is unclear. Trimming shortened V by 4 bases and J by 0 bases, and 12 bases separated the two germline ends. CDR1 and CDR2 (germline): MGHRA, YSYEKL. This CDR3 is built from 15 residues. CDR3 in amino acids: CASSRGQVTNYGYTF. CDR3 DNA: TGCGCCAGCAGCCGAGGGCAGGTTACTAACTATGGCTACACCTTC.

The CDR3 reads CASSLETRYGYTF. As DNA, the CDR3 is TGTGCCAGCAGCTTAGAAACTCGGTATGGCTACACCTTC. V usage is TRBV13 and J usage is TRBJ1-2; D not resolved. The germline V gene encodes CDR1 PRHDT and CDR2 FYEKMQ (reference sequence). This CDR3 comprises 13 residues. Trimming pared 1 base from V and 5 bases from J, leaving 8 bases between.

The chain couples TRBV28 to TRBJ2-1; TRBD2 might be the D (5 bases). The germline V gene has CDR1 MDHEN and CDR2 SYDVKM. The CDR3 loop spans 16 amino acids. With 6 bases removed from V and 4 bases from J, the gap between germline ends came to 19 bases. CDR3 amino acids: CASSPTTSVSYNEQFF. Here the CDR3 DNA reads TGTGCCAGCAGCCCGACTACCTCTGTTAGTTACAATGAGCAGTTCTTC.

The rearrangement joins TRBV5-4 to TRBJ1-1, with D possibly TRBD1 on 5 matching bases. Germline assignment: CDR1 SGHNT and CDR2 YYREEE (reference sequence). This CDR3 region has 14 residues. Trimming pared 1 base from V and 5 bases from J, leaving 12 bases between. CDR3 nucleotide sequence: TGTGCCAGCAGCTTGTTCAGGGAAGATACTGAAGCTTTCTTT. Translated, it gives CASSLFREDTEAFF.

This clone has only one observation. The gene calls are TRBV18 and TRBJ1-1; 12 bases are a match to TRBD1. Germline lookup yields CDR1 KGHSH and CDR2 LQKENI. This CDR3 region has 16 residues. V lost 3 bases, J lost 9 bases, and 11 bases stayed unmatched. Here the CDR3 reads CASSPSNPGQGAQAFF. The CDR3 region has the DNA TGTGCCAGCTCACCCTCTAATCCGGGACAGGGGGCCCAAGCTTTCTTT.

J is TRBJ1-2 and V is TRBV6-1; a weak D match, TRBD1 (6 bases). V was clipped by 1 base and J by 5 bases, with 14 bases between them. In germline, CDR1 is MNHNS, CDR2 SASEGT. This CDR3 has 15 amino acids. The CDR3 DNA sequence: TGTGCCAGCAGTGAAGAGTTGGGGGCATTTTATGGCTACACCTTC. Protein sequence: CASSEELGAFYGYTF.

J is TRBJ2-5 and V is TRBV18; D may be TRBD2 (6 bases). The CDR3 runs to 14 residues. CDR1 and CDR2 (germline): KGHSH, LQKENI. V was cut by 3 bases and J by 3 bases, with 11 bases left in between. CDR3 nucleotides: TGTGCCAGCTCACCTCGGGGGTCGGAAGAGACCCAGTACTTC. Translated, it gives CASSPRGSEETQYF.

This chain joins TRBV9 and TRBJ2-1, with 7 bases aligning to TRBD2. The CDR3 sequence is 17 residues long. Trimming cost V 4 bases and J 6 bases; bases outside gene matches: 16. Germline V gene lookup returns CDR1 SGDLS and CDR2 YYNGEE. This CDR3 is CASSLNAGRVALNEQFF. CDR3 in DNA: TGTGCCAGCAGCCTAAACGCAGGGAGGGTGGCCCTCAATGAGCAGTTCTTC.

The V call is TRBV7-2, the J call TRBJ2-1; D perhaps matches TRBD1 (6 bases). The ends were cut back, 1 base at V and 0 bases at J, with 16 bases in the middle. Germline lookup yields CDR1 SGHTA and CDR2 FQGNSA. The CDR3 has 18 residues. Here the CDR3 reads CASSLVSRGPSSYNEQFF. In DNA form, the CDR3 reads TGTGCCAGCAGCTTAGTTTCCAGGGGCCCCAGCTCCTACAATGAGCAGTTCTTC.

V is TRBV9 and J is TRBJ1-1; 7 bases fit TRBD1. The CDR3 spans 14 residues. Unmatched junction bases numbered 2, after V lost 3 bases and J lost 0 bases. Germline CDR1 reads SGDLS; CDR2 reads YYNGEE. CDR3 region: CASSAGQLNTEAFF. As DNA, the CDR3 is TGTGCCAGCAGCGCGGGACAGTTGAACACTGAAGCTTTCTTT.

V and J are TRBV30 and TRBJ2-2; D unclear. The V and J ends lost 2 bases and 6 bases respectively, with 7 bases between them. CDR1 GTSNPN and CDR2 SVGIG come from the germline V gene (reference sequence). The CDR3 loop spans 12 amino acids. CDR3: CAWSLVAGELFF. The CDR3 coding sequence is TGTGCCTGGAGTCTAGTAGCCGGGGAGCTGTTTTTT.

The gene calls are TRBV2 and TRBJ1-1; no clear D gene. The CDR3 loop spans 13 amino acids. Germline CDR1 is SNHLY and CDR2 is FYNNEI. V lost 9 bases, J lost 2 bases, and 13 bases lay in between. The CDR3 coding sequence is TGTGCCAGTCTCCAACTACTCAACACTGAAGCTTTCTTT. It codes for CASLQLLNTEAFF.

J is TRBJ1-5 and V is TRBV6-4; D is ambiguous. The CDR3 has 14 amino acids. Trimming removed 0 bases at V and 9 bases at J, with 12 bases between. Germline-derived CDR1 and CDR2 are MRHNA and SNTAGT. The CDR3 nucleotides read TGTGCCAGCAGTGACTCGGAGGGAGCCGGGCCCCAGCATTTT. Encoded protein: CASSDSEGAGPQHF.

The genes are TRBV19 and TRBJ2-3; TRBD2 matches at 7 bases. V gave up 5 bases and J gave up 2 bases; unmatched junction bases: 4. The V gene's germline CDR1 is LNHDA and CDR2 SQIVND (reference sequence). The CDR3 covers 14 residues. In DNA, the CDR3 is TGTGCCAGTAGTCCCGGGACTACCACAGATACGCAGTATTTT. Its translation: CASSPGTTTDTQYF.

The J gene is TRBJ2-5, the V gene TRBV19; 7 nucleotides match TRBD2. Trimming at V came to 6 bases and at J to 1 base, leaving 11 bases not matched to a gene. The CDR3 length is 16 residues. The germline gives CDR1 LNHDA, CDR2 SQIVND (reference sequence). CDR3 nucleotides: TGTGCCAGTAGCTCCCTCCGTGGGGGGGGCCAAGAGACCCAGTACTTC. Translated, it gives CASSSLRGGGQETQYF. Full variable domain (missing parts from reference TRBV19 and TRBJ2-5): DGGITQSPKYLFRKEGQNVTLSCEQNLNHDAMYWYRQDPGQGLRLIYYSQIVNDFQKGDIAEGYSVSREKKESFPLTVTSAQKNPTAFYLCASSSLRGGGQETQYFGPGTRLLVL.